This T cell receptor beta chain derives from a study of CD8 T cells in Susac syndrome. The CDR3 extends over 17 amino acids. Unmatched junction bases numbered 6, after V lost 3 bases and J lost 4 bases. 0.5 to 1 ug RNA was reverse transcribed with random hexamers. TCRdb reanalysed the immunoSEQ multiplex PCR reads using MiXCR and keeps one entry per CDR3 protein. Of more than 95,000 distinct CDR3 sequences in the sample, more than 85% were seen once. Control patients had untreated stable or active relapsing-remitting multiple sclerosis by revised McDonald criteria. The V call is TRBV12-3 or TRBV12-4, the J call TRBJ2-2; 12 bases line up with TRBD1. The receptor was isolated from a human donor with multiple sclerosis. Sequenced sample: CD8+ T cells from PBMCs. CDR3 sequence: CASSFPGQGATTGELFF. The DNA for the CDR3 is TGTGCCAGCAGTTTCCCGGGACAGGGGGCGACCACCGGGGAGCTGTTTTTT.